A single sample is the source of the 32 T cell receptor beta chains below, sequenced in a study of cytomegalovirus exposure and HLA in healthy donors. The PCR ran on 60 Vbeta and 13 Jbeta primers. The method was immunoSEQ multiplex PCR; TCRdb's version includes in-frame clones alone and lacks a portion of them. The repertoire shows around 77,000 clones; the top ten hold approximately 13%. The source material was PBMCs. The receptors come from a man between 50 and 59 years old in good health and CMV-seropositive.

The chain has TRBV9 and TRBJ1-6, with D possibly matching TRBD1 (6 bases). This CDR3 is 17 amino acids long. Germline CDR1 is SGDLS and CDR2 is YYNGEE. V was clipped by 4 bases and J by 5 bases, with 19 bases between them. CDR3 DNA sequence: TGTGCCAGCAGCATCCACCCTGGGACACCAGATAATTCACCCCTCCACTTT. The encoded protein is CASSIHPGTPDNSPLHF.

Written as DNA, the CDR3 is TGTGCCACTTCATGGGGGGGCGAAGATACGCAGTATTTT. Translation gives CATSWGGEDTQYF. This sequence joins TRBV19 and TRBJ2-3; tentative D call: TRBD2 (7 bases). The germline CDR1 and CDR2 sequences are LNHDA and SQIVND (reference sequence). Between the trimmed V and J ends, which lost 10 bases and 5 bases, there was a span of 16 bases. The CDR3 length is 13 residues.

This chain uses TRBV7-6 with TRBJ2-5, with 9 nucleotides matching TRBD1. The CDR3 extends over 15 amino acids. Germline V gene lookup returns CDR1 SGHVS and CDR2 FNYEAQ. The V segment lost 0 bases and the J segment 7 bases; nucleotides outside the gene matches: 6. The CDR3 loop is CASSLAQGQGSTQYF. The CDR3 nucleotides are TGTGCCAGCAGCTTAGCGCAGGGACAGGGTTCGACCCAGTACTTC. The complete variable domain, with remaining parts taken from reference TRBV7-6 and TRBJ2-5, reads GAGVSQSPRYKVTKRGQDVALRCDPISGHVSLYWYRQALGQGPEFLTYFNYEAQQDKSGLPNDRFSAERPEGSISTLTIQRTEQRDSAMYRCASSLAQGQGSTQYFGPGTRLLVL.

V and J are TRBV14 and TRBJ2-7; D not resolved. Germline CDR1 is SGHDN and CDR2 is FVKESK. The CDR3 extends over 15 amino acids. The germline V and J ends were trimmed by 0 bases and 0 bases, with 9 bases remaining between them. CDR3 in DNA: TGTGCCAGCAGCCAAGAGGCAGTGTCCTCCTACGAGCAGTACTTC. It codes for CASSQEAVSSYEQYF.

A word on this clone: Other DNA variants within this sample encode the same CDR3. In DNA form, the CDR3 reads TGCAGCGTTGGGGGAGCCCTATACAATGAGCAGTTCTTC. Translation gives CSVGGALYNEQFF. The J gene is TRBJ2-1, the V gene TRBV29-1; perhaps TRBD2 as D (5 bases). With 4 bases removed from V and 4 bases from J, the gap between germline ends came to 11 bases. Germline values: CDR1 SQVTM, CDR2 ANQGSEA. This CDR3 has 13 amino acids.

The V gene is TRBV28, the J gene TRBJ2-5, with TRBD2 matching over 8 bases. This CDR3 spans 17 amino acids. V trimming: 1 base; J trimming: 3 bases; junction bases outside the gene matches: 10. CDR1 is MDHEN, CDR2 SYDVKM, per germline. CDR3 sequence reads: CASSLSFPTSGEETQYF. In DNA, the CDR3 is TGTGCCAGCAGTTTATCTTTCCCTACTAGCGGAGAAGAGACCCAGTACTTC.

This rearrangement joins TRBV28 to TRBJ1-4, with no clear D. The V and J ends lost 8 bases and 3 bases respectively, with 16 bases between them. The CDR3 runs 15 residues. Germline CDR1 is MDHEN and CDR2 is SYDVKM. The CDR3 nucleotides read TGTGCCAGCCTACCCCAGGAGGGCTCTAATGAAAAACTGTTTTTT. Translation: CASLPQEGSNEKLFF.

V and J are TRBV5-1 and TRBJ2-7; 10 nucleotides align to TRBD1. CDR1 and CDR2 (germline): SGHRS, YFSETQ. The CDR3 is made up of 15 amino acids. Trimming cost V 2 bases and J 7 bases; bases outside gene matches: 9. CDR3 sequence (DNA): TGCGCCAGCAGCTTAAACCGGGACAGGGGTCGGGAGCAGTACTTC. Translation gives CASSLNRDRGREQYF.

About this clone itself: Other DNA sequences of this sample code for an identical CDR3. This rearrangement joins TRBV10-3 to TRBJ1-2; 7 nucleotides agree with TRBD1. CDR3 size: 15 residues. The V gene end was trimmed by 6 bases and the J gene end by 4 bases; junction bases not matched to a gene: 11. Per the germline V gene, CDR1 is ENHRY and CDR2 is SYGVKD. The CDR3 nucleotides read TGTGCCATCAGAGTAATAACAGGGGTAGGCTATGGCTACACCTTC. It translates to CAIRVITGVGYGYTF.

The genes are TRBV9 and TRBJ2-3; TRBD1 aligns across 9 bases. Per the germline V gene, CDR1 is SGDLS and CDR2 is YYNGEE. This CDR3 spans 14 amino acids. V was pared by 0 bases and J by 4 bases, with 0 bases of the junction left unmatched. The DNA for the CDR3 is TGTGCCAGCAGCGTAGGACAGGGGGCAGATACGCAGTATTTT. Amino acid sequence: CASSVGQGADTQYF.

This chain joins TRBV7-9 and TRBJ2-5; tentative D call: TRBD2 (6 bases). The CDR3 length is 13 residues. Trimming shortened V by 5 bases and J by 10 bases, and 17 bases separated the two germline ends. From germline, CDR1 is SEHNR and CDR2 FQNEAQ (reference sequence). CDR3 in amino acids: CASSGGSAEDQYF. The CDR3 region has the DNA TGTGCCAGCAGCGGGGGGTCGGCCGAGGACCAGTACTTC.

The CDR3 region is CASSSLRGIASGNTIYF. DNA for the CDR3: TGTGCCAGCAGCTCCCTAAGAGGGATCGCCTCTGGAAACACCATATATTTT. The V gene is TRBV5-6, the J gene TRBJ1-3; D not certain. Trimming removed 3 bases from V and 0 bases from J, with 16 bases in between. This CDR3 has 17 amino acids. Germline CDR1 SGHDT, CDR2 YYEEEE.

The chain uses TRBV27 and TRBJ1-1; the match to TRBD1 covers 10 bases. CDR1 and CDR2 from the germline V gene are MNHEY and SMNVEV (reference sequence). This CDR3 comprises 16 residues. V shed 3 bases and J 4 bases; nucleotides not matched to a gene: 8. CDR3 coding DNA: TGTGCCAGCAGTTTCCGGGGACAGGGGAGGGTCACTGAAGCTTTCTTT. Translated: CASSFRGQGRVTEAFF.

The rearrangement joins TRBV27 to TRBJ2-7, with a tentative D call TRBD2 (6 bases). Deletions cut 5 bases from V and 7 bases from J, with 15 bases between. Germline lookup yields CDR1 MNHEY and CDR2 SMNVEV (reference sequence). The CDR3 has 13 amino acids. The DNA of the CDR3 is TGTGCCAGCAGTCATGCGGGGCCAGGGGAGCAGTACTTC. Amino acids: CASSHAGPGEQYF.

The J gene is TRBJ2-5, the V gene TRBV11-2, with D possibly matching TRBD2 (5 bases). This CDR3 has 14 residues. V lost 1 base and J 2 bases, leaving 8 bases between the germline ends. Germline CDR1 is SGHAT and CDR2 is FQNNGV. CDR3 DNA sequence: TGTGCCAGCAGCTTAGTACGGGGTCAAGAGACCCAGTACTTC. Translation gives CASSLVRGQETQYF.

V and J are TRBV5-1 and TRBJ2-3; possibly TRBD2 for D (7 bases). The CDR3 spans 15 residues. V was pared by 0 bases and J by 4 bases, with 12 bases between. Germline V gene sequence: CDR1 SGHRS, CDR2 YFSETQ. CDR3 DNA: TGCGCCAGCAGCTTGGTACGGGGGGCACCAGATACGCAGTATTTT. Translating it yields CASSLVRGAPDTQYF.

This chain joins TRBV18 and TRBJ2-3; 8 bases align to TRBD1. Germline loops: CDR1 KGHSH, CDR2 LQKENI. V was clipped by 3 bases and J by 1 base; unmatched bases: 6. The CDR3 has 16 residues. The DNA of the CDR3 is TGTGCCAGCTCACCTCGGACAGGGCGCGGCACAGATACGCAGTATTTT. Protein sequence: CASSPRTGRGTDTQYF.

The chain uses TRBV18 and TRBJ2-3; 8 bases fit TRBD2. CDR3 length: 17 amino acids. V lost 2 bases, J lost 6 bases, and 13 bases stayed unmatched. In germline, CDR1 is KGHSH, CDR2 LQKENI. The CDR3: CASSPRVAGSARDTQYF. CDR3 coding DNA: TGTGCCAGCTCACCAAGGGTAGCGGGGTCTGCACGCGATACGCAGTATTTT.

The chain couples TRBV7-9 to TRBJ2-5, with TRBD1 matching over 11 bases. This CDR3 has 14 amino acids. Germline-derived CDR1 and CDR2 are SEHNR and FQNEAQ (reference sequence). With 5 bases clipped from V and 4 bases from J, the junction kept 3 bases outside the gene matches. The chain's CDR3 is CASSPGTGGETQYF. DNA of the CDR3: TGTGCCAGCAGCCCTGGGACAGGGGGAGAGACCCAGTACTTC.

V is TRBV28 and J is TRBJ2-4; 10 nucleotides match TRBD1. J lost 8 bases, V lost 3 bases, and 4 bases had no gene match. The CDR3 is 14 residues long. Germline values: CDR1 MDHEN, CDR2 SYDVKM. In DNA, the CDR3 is TGTGCCAGCAGTTTGGGGACAGGGGTGGACATTCAGTACTTC. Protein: CASSLGTGVDIQYF.

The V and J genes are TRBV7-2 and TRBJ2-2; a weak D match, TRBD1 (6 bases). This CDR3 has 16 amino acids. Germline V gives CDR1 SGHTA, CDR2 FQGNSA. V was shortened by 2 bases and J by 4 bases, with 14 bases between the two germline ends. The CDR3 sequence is CASSLWAQGLTGELFF. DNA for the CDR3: TGTGCCAGCAGCTTATGGGCACAGGGCCTCACCGGGGAGCTGTTTTTT.

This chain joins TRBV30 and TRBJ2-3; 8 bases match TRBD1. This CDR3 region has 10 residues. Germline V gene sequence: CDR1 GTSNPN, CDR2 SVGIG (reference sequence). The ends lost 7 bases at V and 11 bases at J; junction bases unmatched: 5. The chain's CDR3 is CALGQAVQYF. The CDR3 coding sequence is TGTGCCTTGGGACAGGCGGTGCAGTATTTT.

The CDR3 nucleotides read TGCGCCAGCAGCCTCTTAGCGGGACAGGGGGCCGGGGAGCTGTTTTTT. As protein: CASSLLAGQGAGELFF. The chain employs TRBV5-1 and TRBJ2-2; 11 nucleotides align to TRBD1. V trimming: 4 bases; J trimming: 6 bases; junction bases outside the gene matches: 8. CDR3 size: 16 residues. CDR1 is SGHRS and CDR2 is YFSETQ in the germline V gene. Full variable domain (outside the CDR3, taken from reference TRBV5-1 and TRBJ2-2): KAGVTQTPRYLIKTRGQQVTLSCSPISGHRSVSWYQQTPGQGLQFLFEYFSETQRNKGNFPGRFSGRQFSNSRSEMNVSTLELGDSALYLCASSLLAGQGAGELFFGEGSRLTVL.

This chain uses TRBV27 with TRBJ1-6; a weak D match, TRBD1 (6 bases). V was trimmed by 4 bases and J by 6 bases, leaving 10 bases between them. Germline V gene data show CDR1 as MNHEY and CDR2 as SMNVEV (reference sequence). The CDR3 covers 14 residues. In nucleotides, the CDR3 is TGTGCCAGCAGTTCCGGACAGTTTAATTCACCCCTCCACTTT. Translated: CASSSGQFNSPLHF.

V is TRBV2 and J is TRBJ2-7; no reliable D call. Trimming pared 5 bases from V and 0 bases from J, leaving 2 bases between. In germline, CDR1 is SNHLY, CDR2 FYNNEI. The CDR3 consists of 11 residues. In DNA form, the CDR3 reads TGTGCCAGCAGTCGCTCCTACGAGCAGTACTTC. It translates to CASSRSYEQYF.

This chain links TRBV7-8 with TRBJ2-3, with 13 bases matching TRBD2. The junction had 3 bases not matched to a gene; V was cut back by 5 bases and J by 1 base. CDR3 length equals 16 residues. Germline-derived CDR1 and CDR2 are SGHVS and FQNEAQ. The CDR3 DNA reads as TGTGCCAGCAGCCCCGGGACTAGCGGGGGCACAGATACGCAGTATTTT. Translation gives CASSPGTSGGTDTQYF.

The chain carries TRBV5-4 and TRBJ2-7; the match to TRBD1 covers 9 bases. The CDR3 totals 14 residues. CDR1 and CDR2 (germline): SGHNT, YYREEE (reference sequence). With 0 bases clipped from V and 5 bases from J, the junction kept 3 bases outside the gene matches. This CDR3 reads CASSLDRGRDEQYF. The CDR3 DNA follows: TGTGCCAGCAGCTTGGACAGGGGGCGTGACGAGCAGTACTTC.

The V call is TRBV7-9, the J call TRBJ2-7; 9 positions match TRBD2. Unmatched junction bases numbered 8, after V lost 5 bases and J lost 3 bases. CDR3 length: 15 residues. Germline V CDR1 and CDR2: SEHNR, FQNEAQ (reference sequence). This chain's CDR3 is CASSTGLAGSYEQYF. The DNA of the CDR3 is TGTGCCAGCAGCACGGGACTAGCAGGGAGCTACGAGCAGTACTTC.

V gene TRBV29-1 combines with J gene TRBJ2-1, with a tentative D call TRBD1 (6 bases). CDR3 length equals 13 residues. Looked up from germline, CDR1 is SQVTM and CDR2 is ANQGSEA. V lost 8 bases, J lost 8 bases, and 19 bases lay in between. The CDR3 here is CSNSPVGAYEQFF. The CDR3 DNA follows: TGCAGCAACTCCCCGGTGGGGGCGTATGAGCAGTTCTTC.

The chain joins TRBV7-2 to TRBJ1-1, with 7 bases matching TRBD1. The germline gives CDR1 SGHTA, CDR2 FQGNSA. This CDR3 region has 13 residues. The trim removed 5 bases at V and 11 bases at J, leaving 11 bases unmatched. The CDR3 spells CASSADRLPKAFF. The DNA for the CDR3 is TGTGCCAGCAGCGCGGACAGGTTACCTAAGGCTTTCTTT.

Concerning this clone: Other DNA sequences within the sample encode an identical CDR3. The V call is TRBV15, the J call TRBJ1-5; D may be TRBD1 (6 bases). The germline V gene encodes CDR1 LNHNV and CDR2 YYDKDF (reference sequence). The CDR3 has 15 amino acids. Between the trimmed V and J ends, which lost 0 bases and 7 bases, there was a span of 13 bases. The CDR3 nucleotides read TGTGCCACCAGCAGAGATCCGGGGGGCTCCCAGCCCCAGCATTTT. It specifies CATSRDPGGSQPQHF.

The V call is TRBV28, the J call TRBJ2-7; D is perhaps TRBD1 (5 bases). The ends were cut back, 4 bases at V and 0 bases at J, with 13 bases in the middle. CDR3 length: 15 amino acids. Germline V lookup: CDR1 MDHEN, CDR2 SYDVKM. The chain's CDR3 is CASSSAEDISYEQYF. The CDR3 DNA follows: TGTGCCAGCAGTTCCGCCGAGGACATCTCCTACGAGCAGTACTTC.